This is a list of T cell receptor beta chains from one sample in a study of PD-L1 blockade in urothelial cancer. The repertoire was sequenced with immunoSEQ multiplex PCR; TCRdb's copy has only in-frame clones and lacks some. The table shows tens of thousands of clones, with more than 85% occurring only once. The sequencing here drew on PBMCs, taken around atezolizumab (anti-PD-L1) treatment. The receptors originated from a woman of 80 years or more with urothelial cancer. Both conserved end residues are part of each CDR3.

TRBV25-1 CASSETSGSYNEQFF
TRBV6-5 CASSYSRGTGTEAFF
TRBV5-5 CASSSGSRDTQETQYF
TRBV5-1 CASSLAGTGFDEQYF
TRBV28 CASSPPGGYGYTF
TRBV27 CASSLGTGGNQPQHF
TRBV7-2 CASSLARRANTEAFF
TRBV19 CASSLAGGSYNEQFF
TRBV6-1 CASSEESQLNEKLFF
TRBV2 CASSLGGYSYEQYF
TRBV27 CASTNRAQVNTGELFF
TRBV18 CASSPRQDTEAFF
TRBV27 CASSRDSGNQPQHF
TRBV27 CASTHQRGLAGAAGELFF
TRBV5-1 CASSSGQGAPIDTEAFF
TRBV9 CASSVDRGPEETQYF
TRBV5-1 CASSRLAGDATDTQYF
TRBV6-6 CASRDLPGGSYNEQFF
TRBV27 CASSSLGTGGRQPQHF
TRBV18 CASSPGQNSNQPQHF
TRBV19 CASSIDRTGSISNQPQHF
TRBV5-1 CASSLGGSTGELFF
TRBV10-1 CASSESVQERETQYF
TRBV28 CASIKGGQYNQPQHF
TRBV29-1 CSLGTSGSTYNEQFF
TRBV25-1 CASGAGNYGYTF
TRBV6-1 CASSEGGAAGNTIYF
TRBV7-9 CASSFAGEGKLFF
TRBV7-3 CASSLRGVGLAGGRGEQFF
TRBV5-1 CASSVQQGALAEAFF
TRBV11-3 CASSTTGGTYEQYF
TRBV6-5 CASSYSGPLGEQYF
TRBV4-2 CASSQAADRDEKLFF
TRBV7-9 CASRSGTSGIYEQYF
TRBV28 CASSRPIGSGKQEQFF
TRBV6-1 CASSLVDGQGEQFF
TRBV19 CASSIESAGNTEAFF
TRBV6-5 CASSGPGQGANEQFF
TRBV27 CASSFRKTSGRVSYNEQFF
TRBV2 CAILVRDASDLEGGYTF
TRBV7-8 CASSLVGAHGEQFF